This record looks at one TCR beta chain sequence and its context. These data come from a study of blood T cell repertoires in COVID-19. At the level of the study: COVID-19 samples collected from the United States, Italy and Spain covered acute and convalescent phases. Sources were T cells, B-cell-depleted T cells, or PBMCs; the material itself was cDNA or gDNA.

The V end lost 0 bases, the J end lost 0 bases, and 14 bases lay between the germline ends. Germline CDR1 and CDR2: SGHRS and YFSETQ. The CDR3 sequence is 17 residues long. Original handling: Estimated nucleated cell counts came from reference gene primer amplification. TCRdb's table, derived via immunoSEQ multiplex PCR, lists solely in-frame clones and lacks some. For V, J and clone size, that table is used; D and trimming come from the DNA. The sample has 45,000 to 50,000 clones, over 80% seen once. The receptor's source is a man aged 45-65 years with acute or convalescent COVID-19. The sequenced sample consisted of peripheral blood. This rearrangement joins TRBV5-1 to TRBJ2-3, with D perhaps matching TRBD2 (5 bases). The CDR3 sequence: CASSLAMGSGSTDTQYF. The CDR3 DNA is TGCGCCAGCAGCTTGGCCATGGGGAGCGGTAGCACAGATACGCAGTATTTT.